One and the same sample provided the 9 T cell receptor beta chains below, sequenced in a study of T cells in Graves' hyperthyroidism and ophthalmopathy. It was RNA transcripts that yielded the amplified TCR beta CDR3 regions. When the TCR CDR3 underwent first-round RT-PCR, the HTBI primer set was used. In TCRdb, the multiplex PCR reads were re-called with MiXCR into one record per CDR3 protein. The sample yields about 600,000 distinct CDR3 sequences, about a sixth seen once. Sequenced input: blood. All receptors derive from a middle-aged woman with Graves' ophthalmopathy.

The V call is TRBV9, the J call TRBJ2-1, with 9 bases that match TRBD2. The CDR3 spans 16 residues. Trimming cost V 4 bases and J 10 bases; bases outside gene matches: 15. Germline CDR1 SGDLS, CDR2 YYNGEE. The CDR3 loop reads CASSPSSGRQVEEQFF. The CDR3 DNA follows: TGTGCCAGCAGCCCCTCCAGCGGGAGGCAGGTAGAGGAGCAGTTCTTC.

The chain has TRBV12-3 or TRBV12-4 and TRBJ1-1, with 7 bases lining up with TRBD1. V lost 7 bases, J lost 3 bases, and 8 bases stayed unmatched. The CDR3 has 14 amino acids. CDR3 nucleotide sequence: TGTGCCAGCAATGTACAGGGGCCTCACACTGAAGCTTTCTTT. Its translation is CASNVQGPHTEAFF.

The chain employs TRBV5-8 and TRBJ2-3; 14 nucleotides line up with TRBD2. V was clipped by 4 bases and J by 6 bases; unmatched bases: 13. From germline, CDR1 is SGHTS and CDR2 YDEGEE. The CDR3 sequence is 18 residues long. The CDR3 sequence is CASSRTLTSGGAGDTQYF. CDR3 nucleotides: TGTGCCAGCAGCAGAACCCTGACTAGCGGGGGGGCGGGGGATACGCAGTATTTT.

Concerning this clonotype itself: Possible read error: a much larger clone is one base away. The gene calls are TRBV13 and TRBJ1-1; perhaps TRBD1 as D (5 bases). The CDR3 is 15 amino acids. The V gene's germline CDR1 is PRHDT and CDR2 FYEKMQ (reference sequence). Deletions cut 5 bases from V and 8 bases from J, with 21 bases between. This chain's CDR3 is CASSLTGGSVPEAFF. In DNA form, the CDR3 reads TGTGCCAGCAGCCTTACTGGGGGTTCGGTACCCGAAGCTTTCTTT. Complete variable domain (other parts from reference TRBV13 and TRBJ1-1): AAGVIQSPRHLIKEKRETATLKCYPIPRHDTVYWYQQGPGQDPQFLISFYEKMQSDKGSIPDRFSAQQFSDYHSELNMSSLELGDSALYFCASSLTGGSVPEAFFGQGTRLTVV.

The chain recombines TRBV6-1 with TRBJ2-4, with 9 bases that match TRBD1. Germline CDR1 reads MNHNS; CDR2 reads SASEGT. Trimming at V came to 6 bases and at J to 4 bases, leaving 4 bases not matched to a gene. This CDR3 has 14 amino acids. The CDR3 region has the DNA TGTGCCAGCAGGGCCGGGACAGGGAAAAACATTCAGTACTTC. Its translation is CASRAGTGKNIQYF.

This clonotype was seen ten or more times. This chain links TRBV28 with TRBJ1-1; the D is unclear. The length of the CDR3 is 12 residues. Looked up from germline, CDR1 is MDHEN and CDR2 is SYDVKM. V lost 2 bases, J lost 10 bases, and 11 bases lay in between. As DNA, the CDR3 is TGTGCCAGCAGTTTAAACCCGGGCGTAGCTTTCTTT. This sequence encodes CASSLNPGVAFF.

The genes are TRBV10-3 and TRBJ2-2, with 8 bases lining up with TRBD2. The CDR3 runs to 13 residues. V shed 9 bases and J 8 bases; nucleotides not matched to a gene: 8. Looked up from germline, CDR1 is ENHRY and CDR2 is SYGVKD. The CDR3 loop is CAISGGAVGELFF. The CDR3 nucleotides are TGTGCCATAAGCGGGGGTGCGGTAGGGGAGCTGTTTTTT.

This clonotype has ten or more counts. The V and J genes are TRBV5-1 and TRBJ2-1; 9 nucleotides align to TRBD1. The CDR3 contains 14 residues. J gave up 7 bases and V 4 bases, and 6 bases lay outside the gene matches. Per germline, CDR1 SGHRS and CDR2 YFSETQ. The CDR3 DNA sequence: TGCGCCAGCAGCGCCGGACAGGGGCTTAATGAGCAGTTCTTC. It is translated as CASSAGQGLNEQFF.

The J gene is TRBJ1-2, the V gene TRBV6-1; D is uncertain. Germline V gene data show CDR1 as MNHNS and CDR2 as SASEGT. Trimming left V 6 bases short and J 2 bases short, with 16 bases between. This CDR3 is built from 15 residues. The CDR3 sequence: CASRVEAFENYGYTF. CDR3 sequence (DNA): TGTGCCAGCAGGGTGGAGGCATTTGAAAACTATGGCTACACCTTC.